The 9 T cell receptor beta chains listed next were all sequenced from one sample in a study of response to subunit inactivated influenza vaccine (dated by TCRdb to between 2017 and 2018). Library preparation employed RT-PCR. The reads were generated on an Illumina HiSeq 2500. TCRdb took the public reads, trimmed them with fastp at Q25, ran MiXCR for clone calling and kept in-frame beta chains. Under each unique CDR3 protein, matching rows form one entry showing the most common genes and DNA. The sample contains roughly 710,000 distinct CDR3 sequences, 12% to 15% of them found a single time. The ten largest clones take up 6.5% to 8% of the sample. The source was PBMCs from blood, collected 14 days before vaccination. The receptors shown here come from a man aged 50 or older who received an inactivated influenza vaccine. Donor details come from another sample of the same person, matched by shared clones.

This clonotype came up many times. This chain uses TRBV7-9 with TRBJ2-5; no clear D. The germline V gene has CDR1 SEHNR and CDR2 FQNEAQ (reference sequence). Trimming took off 5 bases at V and 4 bases at J, with 14 bases between the two ends. The CDR3 totals 14 residues. Written as DNA, the CDR3 is TGTGCCAGCAGCCAGACCCGGGTTGGAGAGACCCAGTACTTC. Translating it yields CASSQTRVGETQYF.

The chain links TRBV28 to TRBJ2-3, with 9 bases that match TRBD2. CDR3 length: 16 amino acids. The germline gives CDR1 MDHEN, CDR2 SYDVKM. V shed 6 bases and J 6 bases; nucleotides not matched to a gene: 13. CDR3 region: CASREGLAAPRDTQYF. The CDR3 nucleotides read TGTGCCAGCAGGGAGGGACTAGCAGCTCCGAGGGATACGCAGTATTTT.

In this sample, this clonotype turned up a few times. The chain recombines TRBV28 with TRBJ1-1, with no clear D. The CDR3 length is 14 residues. CDR1 and CDR2 (germline): MDHEN, SYDVKM. The V and J ends lost 0 bases and 4 bases respectively, with 9 bases between them. The CDR3 nucleotides are TGTGCCAGCAGTTTATGGATCGGGAGCACTGAAGCTTTCTTT. Amino acids: CASSLWIGSTEAFF.

About this clonotype itself: Being one base from a much bigger clone, this may be a read error. The chain combines TRBV6-2 or TRBV6-3 with TRBJ2-2; D might be TRBD2 (5 bases). From germline, CDR1 is MNHEY and CDR2 SVGEGT. The CDR3 spans 13 residues. The CDR3 DNA reads as TGTGCCAGCAGTTACGCCTACACCGGGGAGCTGTATTTT. Amino acid sequence: CASSYAYTGELYF.

This rearrangement joins TRBV12-3 or TRBV12-4 to TRBJ2-3; 14 bases map to TRBD2. The CDR3 sequence is 16 residues long. V lost 5 bases and J lost 5; bases outside the gene matches: 6. The CDR3 loop reads CASSLRTSGGIDTQYF. CDR3 sequence (DNA): TGTGCCAGCAGTCTACGGACTAGCGGGGGGATAGATACGCAGTATTTT.

This chain uses TRBV12-3 or TRBV12-4 with TRBJ2-7; the D gene could be TRBD1 or TRBD2 (6 bases each). This CDR3 contains 16 residues. Trimming removed 11 bases from V and 1 base from J, with 24 bases in between. This chain's CDR3 is CAYSQLGGGGSYEQYF. The DNA for the CDR3 is TGTGCCTATTCACAGTTGGGCGGAGGGGGATCCTACGAGCAGTACTTC.

There are a few counts of this clonotype. The chain joins TRBV5-1 to TRBJ2-1; 8 nucleotides align to TRBD2. This CDR3 has 21 amino acids. The V gene's germline CDR1 is SGHRS and CDR2 YFSETQ. The trim removed 4 bases at V and 9 bases at J, leaving 30 bases unmatched. CDR3 bases: TGCGCCAGCAGCCCGGGGGGTGGTACGGACAAGAGCGGGAGTGGCTATTTTGAGCAGTTCTTC. Translating gives CASSPGGGTDKSGSGYFEQFF. The entire variable domain, with the rest obtained from reference TRBV5-1 and TRBJ2-1, is as follows: KAGVTQTPRYLIKTRGQQVTLSCSPISGHRSVSWYQQTPGQGLQFLFEYFSETQRNKGNFPGRFSGRQFSNSRSEMNVSTLELGDSALYLCASSPGGGTDKSGSGYFEQFFGPGTRLTVL.

This clonotype was counted at least ten times. V and J are TRBV6-5 and TRBJ1-1; possibly TRBD1 for D (5 bases). This CDR3 spans 16 amino acids. V lost 2 bases and J 4 bases, leaving 17 bases between the germline ends. Looked up from germline, CDR1 is MNHEY and CDR2 is SVGAGI. Here the CDR3 reads CASSYGRVGGRTEAFF. DNA for the CDR3: TGTGCCAGCAGTTACGGCAGGGTGGGGGGACGCACTGAAGCTTTCTTT.

This clonotype was seen more than once but under ten times. The chain recombines TRBV7-2 with TRBJ1-1; 9 bases are a match to TRBD1. The CDR3 totals 15 residues. CDR1 is SGHTA, CDR2 FQGNSA, per germline. The V and J ends lost 2 bases and 5 bases, in that order; junction bases with no gene match: 6. In DNA, the CDR3 is TGTGCCAGCAGCTTAAACAGGGGGCGGGGGACTGAAGCTTTCTTT. This codes for CASSLNRGRGTEAFF.